This T cell receptor beta chain was obtained from a study of OX40 agonist ivuxolimab in advanced cancers. Study conclusions and caveats: Blood T cells, both CD4+ and CD8+, expanded clonally by week 6 at 0.1 to 3.0 mg/kg. Researchers report that CD8+ T cells had, on average, more expanded clones than CD4+.

Autoimmune disease history or systemic immunosuppression led to patients being barred. Method: immunoSEQ multiplex PCR; TCRdb's copy keeps in-frame clones and lacks some. The sample yields some 14,000 clones, about 93% seen once. A word on this clone: Its specificity is not known.

The clonotype was recovered from an adult with an advanced solid tumor such as melanoma, head and neck, liver or kidney cancer. The sequencing used CD4+ or CD8+ T cells sorted from blood, collected in a trial of the OX40 agonist ivuxolimab.

The CDR3 loop is CASRAGQDNSPLHF. CDR3 sequence (DNA): TGTGCCAGCAGAGCCGGACAGGATAATTCACCCCTCCACTTT. The chain combines TRBV5-4 with TRBJ1-6; 7 bases match TRBD1. The CDR3 has 14 amino acids. Trimming cost V 5 bases and J 5 bases; bases outside gene matches: 4. CDR1 is SGHNT, CDR2 YYREEE, per germline (reference sequence).